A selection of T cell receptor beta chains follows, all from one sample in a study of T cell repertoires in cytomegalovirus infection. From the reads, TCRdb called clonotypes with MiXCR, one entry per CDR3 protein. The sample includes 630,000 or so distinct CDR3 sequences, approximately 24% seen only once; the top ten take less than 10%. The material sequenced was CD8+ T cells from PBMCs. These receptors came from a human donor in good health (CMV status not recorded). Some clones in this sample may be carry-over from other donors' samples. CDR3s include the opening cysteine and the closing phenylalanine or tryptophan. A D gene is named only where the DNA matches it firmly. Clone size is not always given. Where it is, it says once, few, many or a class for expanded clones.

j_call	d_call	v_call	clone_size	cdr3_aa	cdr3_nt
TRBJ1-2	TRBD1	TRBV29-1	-	CSVEESGDRTPIFGYTF	TGCAGCGTTGAGGAGAGTGGGGACAGGACTCCCATCTTTGGCTACACCTTC
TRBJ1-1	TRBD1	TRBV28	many	CASSYPGQGENTEAFF	TGTGCCAGCAGTTACCCGGGACAGGGAGAAAACACTGAAGCTTTCTTT
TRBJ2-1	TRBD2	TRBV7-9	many	CASSLARTSTANEQFF	TGTGCCAGCAGCTTAGCGCGGACTAGTACCGCTAATGAGCAGTTCTTC
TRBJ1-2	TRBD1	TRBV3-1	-	CASSENRGRVDGYTF	TGTGCCAGCAGCGAGAACAGGGGGCGAGTGGATGGCTACACCTTC
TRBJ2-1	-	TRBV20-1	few	CSASHSTYNEQFF	TGCAGTGCTAGTCATTCCACCTACAATGAGCAGTTCTTC
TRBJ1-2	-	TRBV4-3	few	CASSQDGNIYGYTF	TGCGCCAGCAGCCAAGATGGGAATATCTATGGCTACACCTTC
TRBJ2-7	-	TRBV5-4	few	CASSWGLSYEQYF	TGTGCCAGCAGCTGGGGACTTTCCTACGAGCAGTACTTC
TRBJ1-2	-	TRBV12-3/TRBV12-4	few	CATVESENYGYTF	TGTGCCACCGTCGAGTCGGAAAACTATGGCTACACCTTC
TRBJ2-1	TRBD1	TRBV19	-	CASSRDREVGNEQFF	TGTGCCAGTAGCCGGGACAGGGAGGTAGGCAATGAGCAGTTCTTC
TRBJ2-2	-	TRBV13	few	CASAEVTGELFF	TGTGCCAGCGCCGAGGTCACCGGGGAGCTGTTTTTT
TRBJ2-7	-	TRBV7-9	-	CASSSAADWPFSYEQYF	TGTGCCAGCAGTTCCGCCGCCGACTGGCCGTTCTCCTACGAGCAGTACTTC
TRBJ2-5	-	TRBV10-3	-	CAISEEGQETQYF	TGTGCCATCAGTGAGGAGGGGCAAGAGACCCAGTACTTC
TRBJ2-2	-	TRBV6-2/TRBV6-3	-	CASSPVGEPSAGELFF	TGTGCCAGCAGTCCTGTCGGGGAGCCGTCCGCCGGGGAGCTGTTTTTT
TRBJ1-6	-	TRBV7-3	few	CASGEDRLNSPLHF	TGTGCCAGCGGGGAGGACAGATTGAATTCACCCCTCCACTTT
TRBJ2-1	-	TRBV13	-	CASSPEGYPNEQFF	TGTGCCAGCAGCCCCGAGGGATATCCCAATGAGCAGTTCTTC
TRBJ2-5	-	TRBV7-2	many	CASSVWAGEETQYF	TGTGCCAGCAGCGTCTGGGCAGGGGAAGAGACCCAGTACTTC
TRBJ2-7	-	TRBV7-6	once	CANSEFTYEQYF	TGTGCCAACAGCGAGTTTACCTACGAGCAGTACTTC
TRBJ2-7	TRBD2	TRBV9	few	CASSRGLADYEQYF	TGTGCCAGCAGCAGGGGACTAGCGGACTACGAGCAGTACTTC
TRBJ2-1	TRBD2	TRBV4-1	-	CASSQSPAGGFNEQFF	TGCGCCAGCAGCCAGAGTCCAGCGGGGGGGTTTAATGAGCAGTTCTTC
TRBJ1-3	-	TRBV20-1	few	CSARDRKGNTIYF	TGCAGTGCTAGAGACAGAAAGGGAAACACCATATATTTT
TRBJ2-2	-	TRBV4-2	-	CASGEVPNTGELFF	TGTGCCAGCGGGGAGGTGCCGAACACCGGGGAGCTGTTTTTT
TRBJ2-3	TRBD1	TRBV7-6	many	CASSSTGTGSDTQYF	TGTGCCAGCAGCTCGACCGGGACAGGGTCAGATACGCAGTATTTT
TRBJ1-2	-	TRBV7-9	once	CASREGSHGYTF	TGTGCCAGCAGGGAAGGGAGCCATGGCTACACCTTC
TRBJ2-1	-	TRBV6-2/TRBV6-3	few	CASSPDRVPTHEQFF	TGTGCCAGCAGTCCAGATAGGGTTCCGACCCATGAGCAGTTCTTC